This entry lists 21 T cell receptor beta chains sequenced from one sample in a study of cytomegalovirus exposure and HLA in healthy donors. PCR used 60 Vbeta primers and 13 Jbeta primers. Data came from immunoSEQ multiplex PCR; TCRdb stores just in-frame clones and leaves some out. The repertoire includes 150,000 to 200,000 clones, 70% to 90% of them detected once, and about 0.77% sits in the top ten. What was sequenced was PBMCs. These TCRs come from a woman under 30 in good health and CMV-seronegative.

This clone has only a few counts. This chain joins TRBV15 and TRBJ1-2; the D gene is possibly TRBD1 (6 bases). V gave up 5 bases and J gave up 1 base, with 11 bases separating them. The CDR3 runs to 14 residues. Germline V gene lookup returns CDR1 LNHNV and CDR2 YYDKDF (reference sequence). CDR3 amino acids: CATSRDINNYGYTF. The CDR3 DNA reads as TGTGCCACCAGCCGGGACATAAATAACTATGGCTACACCTTC.

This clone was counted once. The DNA for the CDR3 is TGTGCCAGCAGCTTGGGGCGGGACTCGCGGTATGAGCAGTTCTTC. Translating gives CASSLGRDSRYEQFF. The chain joins TRBV7-2 to TRBJ2-1, with D maybe TRBD2 (6 bases). Trimming shortened V by 3 bases and J by 8 bases, and 17 bases separated the two germline ends. Per germline, CDR1 SGHTA and CDR2 FQGNSA. CDR3 size: 15 residues.

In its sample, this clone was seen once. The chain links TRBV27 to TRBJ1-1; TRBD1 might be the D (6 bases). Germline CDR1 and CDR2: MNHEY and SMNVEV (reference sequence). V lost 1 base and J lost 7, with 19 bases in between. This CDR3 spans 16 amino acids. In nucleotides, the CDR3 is TGTGCCAGCAGTTTATATGGACAGCGGTATGGAAATGAAGCTTTCTTT. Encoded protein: CASSLYGQRYGNEAFF.

CDR3 protein: CASSSPTGTTYEQYF. In nucleotides, the CDR3 is TGTGCCAGCAGCTCGCCGACAGGTACCACTTACGAGCAGTACTTC. The rearrangement joins TRBV5-8 to TRBJ2-7; TRBD1 is a possible D gene (6 bases). Trimming pared 3 bases from V and 4 bases from J, leaving 17 bases between. The CDR3 is 15 amino acids. The V gene's germline CDR1 is SGHTS and CDR2 YDEGEE.

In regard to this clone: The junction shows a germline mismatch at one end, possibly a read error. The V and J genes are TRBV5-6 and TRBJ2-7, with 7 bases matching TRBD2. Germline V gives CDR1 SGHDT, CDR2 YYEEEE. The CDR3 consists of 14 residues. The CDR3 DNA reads TGTGCCAGCAGCTCTGGACTAGACGACTACGGGCAGTACTTC. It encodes CASSSGLDDYGQYF.

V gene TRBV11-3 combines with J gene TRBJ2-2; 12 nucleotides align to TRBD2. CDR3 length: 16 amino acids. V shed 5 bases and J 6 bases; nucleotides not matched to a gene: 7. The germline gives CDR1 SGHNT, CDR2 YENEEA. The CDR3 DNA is TGTGCCAGCAGCAACGTACTAGCGGGAGGTTCCGGGGAGCTGTTTTTT. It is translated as CASSNVLAGGSGELFF.

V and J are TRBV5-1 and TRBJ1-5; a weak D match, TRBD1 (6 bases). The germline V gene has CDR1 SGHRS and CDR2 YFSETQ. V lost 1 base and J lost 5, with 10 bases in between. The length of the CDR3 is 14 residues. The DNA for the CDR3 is TGCGCCAGCAGCTTGACAGGGACCGATCAGCCCCAGCATTTT. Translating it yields CASSLTGTDQPQHF.

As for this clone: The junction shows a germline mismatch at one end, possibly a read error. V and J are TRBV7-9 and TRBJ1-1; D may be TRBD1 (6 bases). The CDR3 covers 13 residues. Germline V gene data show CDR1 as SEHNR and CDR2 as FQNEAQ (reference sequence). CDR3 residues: CSSSSQGYTEAFF. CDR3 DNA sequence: TGTTCCAGCAGCTCCCAGGGGTACACTGAAGCTTTCTTT. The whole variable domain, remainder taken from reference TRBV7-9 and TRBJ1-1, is DTGVSQNPRHKITKRGQNVTFRCDPISEHNRLYWYRQTLGQGPEFLTYFQNEAQLEKSRLLSDRFSAERPKGSFSTLEIQRTEQGDSAMYLCSSSSQGYTEAFFGQGTRLTVV.

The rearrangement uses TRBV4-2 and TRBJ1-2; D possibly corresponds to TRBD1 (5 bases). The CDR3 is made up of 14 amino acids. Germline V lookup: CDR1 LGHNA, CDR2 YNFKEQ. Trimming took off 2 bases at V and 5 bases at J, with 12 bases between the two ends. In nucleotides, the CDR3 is TGTGCCAGCAGCCAAATCCGGGGGGAATATGGCTACACCTTC. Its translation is CASSQIRGEYGYTF.

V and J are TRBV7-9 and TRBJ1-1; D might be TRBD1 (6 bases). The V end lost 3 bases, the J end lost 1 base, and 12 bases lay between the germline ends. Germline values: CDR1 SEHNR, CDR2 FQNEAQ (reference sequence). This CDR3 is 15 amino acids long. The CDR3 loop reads CASSFGQGQNTEAFF. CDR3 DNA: TGTGCCAGCAGCTTCGGTCAGGGGCAGAACACTGAAGCTTTCTTT.

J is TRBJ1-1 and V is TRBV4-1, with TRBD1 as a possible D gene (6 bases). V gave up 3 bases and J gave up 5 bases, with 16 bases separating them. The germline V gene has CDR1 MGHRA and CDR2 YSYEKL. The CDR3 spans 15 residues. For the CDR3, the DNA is TGCGCCAGCAGCCACCTAGGGGGGGGTGAAACTGAAGCTTTCTTT. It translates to CASSHLGGGETEAFF.

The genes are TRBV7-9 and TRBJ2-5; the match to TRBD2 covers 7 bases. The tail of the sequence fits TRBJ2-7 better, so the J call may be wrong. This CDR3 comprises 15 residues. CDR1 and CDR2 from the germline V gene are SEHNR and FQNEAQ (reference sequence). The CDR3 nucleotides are TGTGCCAGCAGCACGCCTCTAGCGGAATCCTACGAGCAGTACTTC. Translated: CASSTPLAESYEQYF.

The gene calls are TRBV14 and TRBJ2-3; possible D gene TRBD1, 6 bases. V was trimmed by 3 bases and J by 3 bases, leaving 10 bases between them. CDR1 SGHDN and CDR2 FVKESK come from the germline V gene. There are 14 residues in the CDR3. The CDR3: CASSHVDRTDTQYF. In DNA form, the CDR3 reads TGTGCCAGCAGCCATGTGGACAGAACAGATACGCAGTATTTT. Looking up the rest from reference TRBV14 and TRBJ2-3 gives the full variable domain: EAGVTQFPSHSVIEKGQTVTLRCDPISGHDNLYWYRRVMGKEIKFLLHFVKESKQDESGMPNNRFLAERTGGTYSTLKVQPAELEDSGVYFCASSHVDRTDTQYFGPGTRLTVL.

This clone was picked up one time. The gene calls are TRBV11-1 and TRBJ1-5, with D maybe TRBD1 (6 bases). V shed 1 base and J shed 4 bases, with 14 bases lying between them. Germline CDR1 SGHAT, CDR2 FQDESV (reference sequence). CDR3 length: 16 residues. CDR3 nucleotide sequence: TGTGCCAGCAGCTTAGTTAACAGGGCCTCAAATCAGCCCCAGCATTTT. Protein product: CASSLVNRASNQPQHF. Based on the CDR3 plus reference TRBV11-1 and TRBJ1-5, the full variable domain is EAEVAQSPRYKITEKSQAVAFWCDPISGHATLYWYRQILGQGPELLVQFQDESVVDDSQLPKDRFSAERLKGVDSTLKIQPAELGDSAMYLCASSLVNRASNQPQHFGDGTRLSIL.

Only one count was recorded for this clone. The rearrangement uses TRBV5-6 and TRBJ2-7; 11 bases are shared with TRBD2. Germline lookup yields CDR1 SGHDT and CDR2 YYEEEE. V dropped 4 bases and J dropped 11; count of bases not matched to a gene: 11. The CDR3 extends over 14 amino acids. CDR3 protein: CASSRVASGRFKYF. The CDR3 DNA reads TGTGCCAGCAGCCGGGTGGCTAGCGGGAGGTTCAAGTACTTC. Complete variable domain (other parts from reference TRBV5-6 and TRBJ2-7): DAGVTQSPTHLIKTRGQQVTLRCSPKSGHDTVSWYQQALGQGPQFIFQYYEEEERQRGNFPDRFSGHQFPNYSSELNVNALLLGDSALYLCASSRVASGRFKYFGPGTRLTVT.

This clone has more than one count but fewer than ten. The CDR3 DNA follows: TGTGCCAGCAGCTCCTCGCGGGAAGCCGGTATATTTGAGCAGTTCTTC. Its protein product is CASSSSREAGIFEQFF. V is TRBV7-2 and J is TRBJ2-1; TRBD2 might be the D (6 bases). The CDR3 loop spans 16 amino acids. The germline V gene encodes CDR1 SGHTA and CDR2 FQGNSA. Trimming took 4 bases from V and 9 from J, leaving 22 bases between them.

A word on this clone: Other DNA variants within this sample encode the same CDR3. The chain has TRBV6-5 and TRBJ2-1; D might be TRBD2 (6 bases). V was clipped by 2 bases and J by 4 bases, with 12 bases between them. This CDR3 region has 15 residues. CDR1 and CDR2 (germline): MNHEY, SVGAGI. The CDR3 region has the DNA TGTGCCAGCAGTTACGGAAGCGGGTCTTACAATGAGCAGTTCTTC. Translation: CASSYGSGSYNEQFF.

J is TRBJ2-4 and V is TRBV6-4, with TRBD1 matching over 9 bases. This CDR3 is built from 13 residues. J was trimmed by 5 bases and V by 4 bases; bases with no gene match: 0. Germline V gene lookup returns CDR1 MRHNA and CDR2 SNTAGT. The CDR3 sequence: CASSGTGENIQYF. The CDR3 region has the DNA TGTGCCAGCAGTGGGACAGGGGAAAACATTCAGTACTTC.

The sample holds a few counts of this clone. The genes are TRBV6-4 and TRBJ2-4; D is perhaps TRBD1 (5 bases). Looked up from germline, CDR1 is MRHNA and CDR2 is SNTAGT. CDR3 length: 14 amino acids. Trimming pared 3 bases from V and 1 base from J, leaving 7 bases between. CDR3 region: CASSEPGAKNIQYF. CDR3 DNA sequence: TGTGCCAGCAGTGAGCCAGGGGCCAAAAACATTCAGTACTTC.

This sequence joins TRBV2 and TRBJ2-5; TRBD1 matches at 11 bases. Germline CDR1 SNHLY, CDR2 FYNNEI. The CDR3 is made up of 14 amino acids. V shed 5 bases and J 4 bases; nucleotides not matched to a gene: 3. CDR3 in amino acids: CASSRDRGTETQYF. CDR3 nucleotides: TGTGCCAGCAGTCGGGACAGGGGGACAGAGACCCAGTACTTC.

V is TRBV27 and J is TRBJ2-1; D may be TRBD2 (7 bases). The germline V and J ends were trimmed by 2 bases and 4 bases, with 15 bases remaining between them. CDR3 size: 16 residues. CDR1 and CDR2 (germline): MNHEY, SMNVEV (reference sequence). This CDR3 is CASSLSGGARYNEQFF. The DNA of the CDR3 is TGTGCCAGCAGTTTAAGTGGGGGGGCCCGGTACAATGAGCAGTTCTTC.